This is a list of T cell receptor beta chains from one sample in a study of shared clonotypes between healthy human individuals. The data were produced by immunoSEQ multiplex PCR, yet TCRdb's version contains in-frame clones alone and is incomplete. The table lists hundreds of thousands of clones, just over 75% of them singletons, with 9.5% to 15% in the top ten. The specimen sequenced was PBMCs. Receptors were obtained from a woman aged 40 to 50 in good health. Some clones in this sample may be carry-over from other donors' samples. The CDR3 runs from the conserved cysteine through the conserved F or W. D genes are given only for firm matches. Clone size appears in some rows only: once, few, many, or a class for an expanded clone.

abundance | d_gene | j_gene | v_gene | CDR3aa | CDR3nt
- | - | TRBJ1-4 | TRBV28 | CASSRGRSATNEKLFF | TGTGCCAGCTCCCGGGGGAGGTCCGCAACTAATGAAAAACTGTTTTTT
- | TRBD2 | TRBJ2-7 | TRBV5-1 | CASSLAQRGYEQYF | TGCGCCAGCAGCTTGGCCCAGCGGGGGTACGAGCAGTACTTC
few | - | TRBJ1-2 | TRBV5-1 | CASRPTENYGYTF | TGCGCCAGCAGGCCCACAGAAAACTATGGCTACACCTTC
few | TRBD1 | TRBJ2-1 | TRBV28 | CASSFGTAGDPYNEQFF | TGTGCCAGCAGTTTTGGGACAGCAGGGGACCCCTACAATGAGCAGTTCTTC
- | TRBD2 | TRBJ2-1 | TRBV10-3 | CAITRAGEQFF | TGTGCCATCACCCGAGCGGGAGAGCAGTTCTTC
- | TRBD2 | TRBJ2-3 | TRBV7-2 | CASSLAGGIDTQYF | TGTGCCAGCAGCTTAGCGGGAGGGATAGATACGCAGTATTTT
- | - | TRBJ1-1 | TRBV6-1 | CASSFTGNTEAFF | TGTGCCAGCAGTTTTACAGGGAACACTGAAGCTTTCTTT
- | - | TRBJ1-1 | TRBV2 | CASRRGDTEAFF | TGTGCCAGCAGAAGGGGGGACACTGAAGCTTTCTTT
once | - | TRBJ2-7 | TRBV5-1 | CASSLSNQPYEQYF | TGCGCCAGCAGCTTAAGTAACCAACCCTACGAGCAGTACTTC
- | - | TRBJ2-1 | TRBV10-3 | CAISESRGLGDEQFF | TGTGCCATCAGTGAGTCGCGGGGGCTGGGCGATGAGCAGTTCTTC
- | - | TRBJ2-3 | TRBV28 | CASSLYTDTQYF | TGTGCCAGCAGTTTATACACAGATACGCAGTATTTT
- | TRBD2 | TRBJ2-7 | TRBV4-2 | CASSQRQAGGYEQYF | TGTGCCAGCAGCCAACGGCAAGCGGGAGGGTACGAGCAGTACTTC
few | - | TRBJ1-2 | TRBV19 | CASSSEGNGYTF | TGTGCCAGTAGTAGTGAAGGCAATGGCTACACCTTC
- | - | TRBJ1-5 | TRBV28 | CASSRRTHQPQHF | TGTGCCAGCAGCAGGCGGACGCATCAGCCCCAGCATTTT
- | - | TRBJ1-2 | TRBV10-1 | CASSEEGGYGYTF | TGCGCCAGCAGTGAGGAAGGGGGTTATGGCTACACCTTC
- | TRBD2 | TRBJ2-2 | TRBV7-3 | CASRATSGRGTGELFF | TGTGCCAGCAGGGCCACTAGCGGGAGAGGAACCGGGGAGCTGTTTTTT
once | - | TRBJ2-1 | TRBV30 | CAWSVSRVGNEQFF | TGTGCCTGGAGTGTATCCAGGGTGGGCAATGAGCAGTTCTTC
once | TRBD1 | TRBJ2-3 | TRBV7-9 | CASSLTGVRDTQYF | TGTGCCAGCAGCCTGACAGGGGTTCGCGATACGCAGTATTTT
once | - | TRBJ1-6 | TRBV30 | CAWTVGDASGGSPLHF | TGTGCCTGGACCGTAGGGGACGCTTCTGGGGGTTCACCCCTCCACTTT
many | TRBD1 | TRBJ2-2 | TRBV5-8 | CASSLPQGVNTGELFF | TGTGCCAGCAGCTTGCCTCAGGGGGTGAACACCGGGGAGCTGTTTTTT
- | - | TRBJ2-1 | TRBV2 | CASSEGPFNEQFF | TGTGCCAGCAGTGAAGGGCCCTTCAATGAGCAGTTCTTC
- | - | TRBJ2-3 | TRBV13 | CASSPPLREDTQYF | TGTGCCAGCAGCCCCCCCCTCCGGGAGGATACGCAGTATTTT
- | TRBD1 | TRBJ1-2 | TRBV27 | CASRPKRDSYGYTF | TGTGCCAGTCGTCCGAAACGGGACAGCTATGGCTACACCTTC
- | TRBD1 | TRBJ1-5 | TRBV28 | CASSLWDRKSNQPQHF | TGTGCCAGCAGTCTCTGGGACAGGAAAAGCAATCAGCCCCAGCATTTT
- | - | TRBJ1-5 | TRBV7-9 | CASSSKDQPQHF | TGTGCCAGCAGCTCGAAGGATCAGCCCCAGCATTTT
- | - | TRBJ1-5 | TRBV5-5 | CASSLGRLNQPQHF | TGTGCCAGCAGCTTGGGCAGACTTAATCAGCCCCAGCATTTT
many | - | TRBJ1-2 | TRBV29-1 | CSVVSGDMGYGYTF | TGCAGCGTTGTGAGCGGGGATATGGGCTATGGCTACACCTTC
- | - | TRBJ1-2 | TRBV6-5 | CASSYSGGYGYTF | TGTGCCAGCAGTTACTCGGGGGGCTATGGCTACACCTTC
- | - | TRBJ1-6 | TRBV30 | CAWTQNNSPLHF | TGTGCCTGGACGCAGAATAATTCACCCCTCCACTTT
few | TRBD1 | TRBJ1-1 | TRBV11-1 | CASSPDRGGRAFF | TGTGCCAGCAGCCCCGACAGGGGCGGGAGAGCTTTCTTT
- | - | TRBJ2-3 | TRBV2 | CASSSRRHSTDTQYF | TGTGCCAGCTCCTCGCGGCGGCACAGCACAGATACGCAGTATTTT
- | TRBD2 | TRBJ2-1 | TRBV6-1 | CASSDKRALGLAGAGEQFF | TGTGCCAGCAGTGATAAAAGGGCTCTCGGGCTAGCGGGAGCGGGTGAGCAGTTCTTC
- | TRBD2 | TRBJ2-5 | TRBV19 | CASRGGLGSGRETQYF | TGTGCCAGTAGAGGGGGGTTGGGTAGCGGGAGAGAGACCCAGTACTTC
- | TRBD2 | TRBJ2-2 | TRBV6-6 | CASSRGLAATGELFF | TGTGCCAGCAGTAGAGGACTAGCGGCCACCGGGGAGCTGTTTTTT
- | - | TRBJ2-7 | TRBV2 | CASRAPEPYEQYF | TGTGCCAGCAGGGCCCCGGAACCCTACGAGCAGTACTTC
few | - | TRBJ1-1 | TRBV2 | CASRPWGEAFF | TGTGCCAGCAGGCCATGGGGTGAGGCTTTCTTT
few | - | TRBJ1-1 | TRBV7-9 | CASSPLWNTEAFF | TGTGCCAGCAGCCCTCTGTGGAACACTGAAGCTTTCTTT
many | - | TRBJ2-1 | TRBV10-1 | CASSESAGTYNEQFF | TGCGCCAGCAGTGAGTCGGCAGGGACCTACAATGAGCAGTTCTTC
- | - | TRBJ2-3 | TRBV19 | CASSIRGETDTDTQYF | TGTGCCAGTAGTATAAGGGGGGAGACGGACACAGATACGCAGTATTTT
once | - | TRBJ2-2 | TRBV27 | CASRPGLFF | TGTGCCAGCAGGCCCGGGCTGTTTTTT
once | TRBD1 | TRBJ1-2 | TRBV7-9 | CASSETGYGYTF | TGTGCCAGCAGCGAGACAGGGTATGGCTACACCTTC